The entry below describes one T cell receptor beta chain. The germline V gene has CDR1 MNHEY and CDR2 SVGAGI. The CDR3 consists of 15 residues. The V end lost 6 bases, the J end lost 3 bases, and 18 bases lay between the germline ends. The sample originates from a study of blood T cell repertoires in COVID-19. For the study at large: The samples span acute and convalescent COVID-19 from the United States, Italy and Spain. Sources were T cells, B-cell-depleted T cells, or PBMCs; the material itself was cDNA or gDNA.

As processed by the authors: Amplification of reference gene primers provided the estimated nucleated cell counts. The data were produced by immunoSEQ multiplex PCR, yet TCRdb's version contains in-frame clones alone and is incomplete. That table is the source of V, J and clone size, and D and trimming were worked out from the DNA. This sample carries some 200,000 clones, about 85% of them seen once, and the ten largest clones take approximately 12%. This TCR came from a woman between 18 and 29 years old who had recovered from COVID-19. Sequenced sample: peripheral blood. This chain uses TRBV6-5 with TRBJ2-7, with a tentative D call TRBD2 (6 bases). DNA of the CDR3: TGTGCCAGCAGACTAGACGGGAGAACCCTCTACGAGCAGTACTTC. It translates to CASRLDGRTLYEQYF.